This TCR beta chain was observed in a study of blood T cell repertoires in COVID-19. Study information: The United States, Italy and Spain were the sources of the acute and convalescent COVID-19 samples. Sources were T cells, B-cell-depleted T cells, or PBMCs; the material itself was cDNA or gDNA.

Participant ages covered roughly 18 to 89 years across 20 to 25 US areas. Cohorts were assigned according to the clinical history that participants reported. TCRdb's table, derived via immunoSEQ multiplex PCR, lists solely in-frame clones and lacks some. Of hundreds of thousands of clones in the sample, roughly 87% were seen once. The receptor's source is a woman aged 25 to 45 with acute COVID-19. The sample taken for sequencing was PBMCs or T cells enriched from blood (not recorded which).

The chain's CDR3 is CASSFNPDSMRRADHTEAFF. The CDR3 coding sequence is TGTGCCAGCAGTTTCAACCCGGATAGTATGCGCAGGGCCGATCACACTGAAGCTTTCTTT. V gene TRBV6-2 or TRBV6-3 combines with J gene TRBJ1-1; possibly TRBD1 for D (5 bases). This CDR3 has 20 amino acids. CDR1 is MNHEY and CDR2 is SVGEGT in the germline V gene. V was clipped by 4 bases and J by 3 bases, with 30 bases between them.